These 8 T cell receptor beta chains came from one sample sequenced in a study of blood T cell repertoires in COVID-19. Repertoires were generated with immunoSEQ multiplex PCR, while TCRdb's copy carries only in-frame clones and drops some. There are hundreds of thousands of clones in the sample; roughly 90% occur only once, and around 0.92% lies in the top ten. The specimen was peripheral blood. The source of these receptors is a man between 18 and 35 years old with COVID-19, enrolled during active disease.

The chain uses TRBV11-2 and TRBJ2-3, with 14 bases fitting TRBD2. V lost 4 bases and J lost 0; bases outside the gene matches: 9. The CDR3 runs 19 residues. CDR1 is SGHAT, CDR2 FQNNGV, per germline. DNA of the CDR3: TGTGCCAGCAGCTCTCTCGGGACTAGCGGGGGTGCTAGCACAGATACGCAGTATTTT. It codes for CASSSLGTSGGASTDTQYF.

The V call is TRBV5-4, the J call TRBJ2-3; tentative D call: TRBD1 (6 bases). Trimming pared 4 bases from V and 2 bases from J, leaving 8 bases between. The CDR3 is made up of 13 amino acids. Germline CDR1 reads SGHNT; CDR2 reads YYREEE (reference sequence). The CDR3 coding sequence is TGTGCCAGCAGCCCGGGACACACAGATACGCAGTATTTT. Protein product: CASSPGHTDTQYF.

The chain uses TRBV7-9 and TRBJ1-2; D gene ambiguous. Per germline, CDR1 SEHNR and CDR2 FQNEAQ (reference sequence). The germline V and J ends were trimmed by 1 base and 4 bases, with 7 bases remaining between them. The CDR3 has 13 residues. The CDR3 region is CASSLDPLYGYTF. The CDR3 DNA follows: TGTGCCAGCAGCTTAGATCCCCTCTATGGCTACACCTTC.

There are a few counts of this clone. The chain uses TRBV10-3 and TRBJ2-1; tentative D call: TRBD2 (6 bases). The V gene's germline CDR1 is ENHRY and CDR2 SYGVKD. CDR3 length equals 20 residues. The V gene lost 3 bases and the J gene lost 2 bases, with 26 bases spanning the gap. CDR3: CAISEREWVAEGATYNEQFF. The CDR3 DNA reads as TGTGCCATCAGTGAACGGGAGTGGGTGGCGGAGGGAGCTACCTACAATGAGCAGTTCTTC.

The rearrangement joins TRBV12-3 or TRBV12-4 to TRBJ1-2, with D hard to call. There are 13 residues in the CDR3. The germline V and J ends were trimmed by 0 bases and 5 bases, with 7 bases remaining between them. CDR3 DNA: TGTGCCAGCAGTTTAGCAGAGGGTTATGGCTACACCTTC. Residues: CASSLAEGYGYTF.

This clone was counted a single time. Other DNA sequences in the same sample also yield this CDR3. The rearrangement links TRBV6-5 to TRBJ2-7; D gene uncertain. V lost 0 bases to trimming and J lost 3 bases, with 6 bases between them. CDR3 length: 13 amino acids. Looked up from germline, CDR1 is MNHEY and CDR2 is SVGAGI. The CDR3 spells CASSYSSSYEQYF. The DNA for the CDR3 is TGTGCCAGCAGTTACTCTTCCAGCTACGAGCAGTACTTC.

J is TRBJ2-1 and V is TRBV24-1; 7 bases fit TRBD1. In germline, CDR1 is KGHDR, CDR2 SFDVKD. This CDR3 region has 14 residues. The V and J ends lost 4 bases and 4 bases, in that order; junction bases with no gene match: 3. CDR3 amino acids: CATSEGTVYNEQFF. The DNA of the CDR3 is TGTGCCACCAGTGAAGGGACAGTTTACAATGAGCAGTTCTTC.

The V gene is TRBV20-1, the J gene TRBJ1-6; D is unclear. Germline CDR1 and CDR2: DFQATT and SNEGSKA (reference sequence). Trimming shortened V by 3 bases and J by 7 bases, and 13 bases separated the two germline ends. The CDR3 has 14 amino acids. CDR3 amino acids: CSASRLASNSPLHF. CDR3 sequence (DNA): TGCAGTGCTAGTCGATTAGCCTCAAATTCACCCCTCCACTTT.